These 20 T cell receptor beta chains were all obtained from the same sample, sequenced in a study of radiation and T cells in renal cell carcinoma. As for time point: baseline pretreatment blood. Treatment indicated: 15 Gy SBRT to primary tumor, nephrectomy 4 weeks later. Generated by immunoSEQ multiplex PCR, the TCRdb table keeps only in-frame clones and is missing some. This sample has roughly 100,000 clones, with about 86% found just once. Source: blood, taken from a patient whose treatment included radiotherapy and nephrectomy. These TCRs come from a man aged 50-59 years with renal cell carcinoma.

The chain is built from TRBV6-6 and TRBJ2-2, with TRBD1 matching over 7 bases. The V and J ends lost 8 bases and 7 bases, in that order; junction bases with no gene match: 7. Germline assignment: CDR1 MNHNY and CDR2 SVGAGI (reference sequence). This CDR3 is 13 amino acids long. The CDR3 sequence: CASGRRQGGELFF. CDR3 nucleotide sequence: TGTGCCAGCGGAAGGAGACAGGGCGGGGAGCTGTTTTTT.

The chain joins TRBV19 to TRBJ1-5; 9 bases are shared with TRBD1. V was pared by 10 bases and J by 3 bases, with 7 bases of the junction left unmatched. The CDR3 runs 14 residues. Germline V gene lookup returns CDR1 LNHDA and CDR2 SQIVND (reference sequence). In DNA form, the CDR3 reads TGTGCCACAAACCGGGACAGGGACAATCAGCCCCAGCATTTT. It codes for CATNRDRDNQPQHF.

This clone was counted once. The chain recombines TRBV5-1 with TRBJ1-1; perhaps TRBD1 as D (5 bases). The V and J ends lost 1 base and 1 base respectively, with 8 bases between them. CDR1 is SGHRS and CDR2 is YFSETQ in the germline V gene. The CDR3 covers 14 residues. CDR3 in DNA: TGCGCCAGCAGCTTGCAGGGCGGGAACACTGAAGCTTTCTTT. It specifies CASSLQGGNTEAFF.

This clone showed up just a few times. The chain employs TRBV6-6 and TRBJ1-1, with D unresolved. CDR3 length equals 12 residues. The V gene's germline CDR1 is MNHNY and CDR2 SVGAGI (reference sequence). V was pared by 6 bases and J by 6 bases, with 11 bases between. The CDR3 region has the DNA TGTGCCAGCAGCGAGGTCGACGCTGAAGCTTTCTTT. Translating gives CASSEVDAEAFF.

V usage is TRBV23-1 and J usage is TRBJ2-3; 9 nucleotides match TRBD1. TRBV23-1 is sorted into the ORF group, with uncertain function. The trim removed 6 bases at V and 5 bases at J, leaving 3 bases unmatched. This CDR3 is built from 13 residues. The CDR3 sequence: CASRDRGKDTQYF. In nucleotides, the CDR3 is TGCGCCAGCAGGGACAGGGGAAAAGATACGCAGTATTTT.

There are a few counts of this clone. The CDR3 sequence: CASSLMGQATTEAFF. CDR3 in DNA: TGTGCCAGCAGTTTAATGGGACAGGCTACCACTGAAGCTTTCTTT. The V and J genes are TRBV27 and TRBJ1-1, with 8 positions matching TRBD1. The length of the CDR3 is 15 residues. Per germline, CDR1 MNHEY and CDR2 SMNVEV (reference sequence). V shed 2 bases, J shed 4 bases, and the junction held 6 bases outside the gene matches.

The CDR3 bases are TGTGCCAGCAGCGATGGGGCTAGCGGGAGAGGTTGGGTGGACCAGTACTTC. The encoded protein is CASSDGASGRGWVDQYF. This sequence joins TRBV5-4 and TRBJ2-5, with TRBD2 matching 10 bases. The germline CDR1 and CDR2 sequences are SGHNT and YYREEE (reference sequence). With 4 bases clipped from V and 10 bases from J, the junction kept 19 bases outside the gene matches. The CDR3 contains 17 residues.

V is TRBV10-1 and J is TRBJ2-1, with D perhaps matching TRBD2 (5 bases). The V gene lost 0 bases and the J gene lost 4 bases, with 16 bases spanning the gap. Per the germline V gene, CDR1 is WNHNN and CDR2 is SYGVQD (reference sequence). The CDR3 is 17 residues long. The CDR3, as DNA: TGCGCCAGCAGTGAGTCTGGTCGAGCGGTTTTTTACAATGAGCAGTTCTTC. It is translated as CASSESGRAVFYNEQFF.

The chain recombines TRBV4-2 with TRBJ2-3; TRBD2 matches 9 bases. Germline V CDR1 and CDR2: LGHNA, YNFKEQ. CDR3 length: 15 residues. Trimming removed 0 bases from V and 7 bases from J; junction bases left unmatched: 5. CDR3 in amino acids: CASSQDLAGKNTQYF. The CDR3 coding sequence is TGTGCCAGCAGCCAAGATCTAGCGGGGAAAAATACGCAGTATTTT.

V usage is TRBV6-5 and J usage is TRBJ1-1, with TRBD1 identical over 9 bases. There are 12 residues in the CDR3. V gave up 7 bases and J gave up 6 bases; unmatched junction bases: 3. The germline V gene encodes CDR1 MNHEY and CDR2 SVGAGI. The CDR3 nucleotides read TGTGCCAGCAACCGACAGGGGGCTGAAGCTTTCTTT. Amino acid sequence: CASNRQGAEAFF.

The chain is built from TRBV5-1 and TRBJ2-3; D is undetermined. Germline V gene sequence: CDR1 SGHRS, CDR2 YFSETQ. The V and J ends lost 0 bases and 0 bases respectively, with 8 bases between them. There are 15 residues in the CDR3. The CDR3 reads CASSLGLLSTDTQYF. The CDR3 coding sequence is TGCGCCAGCAGCTTGGGACTGTTGAGCACAGATACGCAGTATTTT.

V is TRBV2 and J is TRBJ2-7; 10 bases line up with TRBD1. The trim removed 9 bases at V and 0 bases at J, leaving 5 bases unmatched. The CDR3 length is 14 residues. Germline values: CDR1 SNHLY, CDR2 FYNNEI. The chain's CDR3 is CARGRTGGSYEQYF. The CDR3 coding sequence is TGTGCCAGAGGGAGGACAGGGGGCTCCTACGAGCAGTACTTC.

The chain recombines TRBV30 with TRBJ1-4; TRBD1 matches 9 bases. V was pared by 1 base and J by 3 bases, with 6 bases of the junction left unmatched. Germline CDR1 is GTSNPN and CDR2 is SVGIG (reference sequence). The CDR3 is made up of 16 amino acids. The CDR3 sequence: CAWSAGQGRSNEKLFF. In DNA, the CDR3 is TGTGCCTGGAGTGCGGGACAGGGACGCTCTAATGAAAAACTGTTTTTT.

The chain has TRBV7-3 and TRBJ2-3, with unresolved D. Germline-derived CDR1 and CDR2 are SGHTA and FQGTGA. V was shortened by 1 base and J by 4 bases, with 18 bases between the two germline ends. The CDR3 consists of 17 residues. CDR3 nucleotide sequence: TGTGCCAGCAGCTTAAATGGGCTAGTTGGCCCCCCAGATACGCAGTATTTT. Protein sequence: CASSLNGLVGPPDTQYF.

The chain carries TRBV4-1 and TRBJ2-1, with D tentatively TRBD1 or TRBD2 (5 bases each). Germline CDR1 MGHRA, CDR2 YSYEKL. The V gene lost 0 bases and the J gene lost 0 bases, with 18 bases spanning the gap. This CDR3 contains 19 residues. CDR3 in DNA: TGCGCCAGCAGCCAAGATAATCCCCCGGGGCCAAGCTCCTACAATGAGCAGTTCTTC. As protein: CASSQDNPPGPSSYNEQFF.

CDR3 loop: CASSSNRGPGANVLTF. CDR3 nucleotide sequence: TGTGCCAGCAGCTCGAACAGGGGGCCAGGGGCCAACGTCCTGACTTTC. The chain is built from TRBV13 and TRBJ2-6; TRBD1 matches at 9 bases. The CDR3 is made up of 16 amino acids. CDR1 and CDR2 from the germline V gene are PRHDT and FYEKMQ (reference sequence). J lost 4 bases, V lost 4 bases, and 5 bases had no gene match. Variable domain in full (rest from reference TRBV13 and TRBJ2-6): AAGVIQSPRHLIKEKRETATLKCYPIPRHDTVYWYQQGPGQDPQFLISFYEKMQSDKGSIPDRFSAQQFSDYHSELNMSSLELGDSALYFCASSSNRGPGANVLTFGAGSRLTVL.

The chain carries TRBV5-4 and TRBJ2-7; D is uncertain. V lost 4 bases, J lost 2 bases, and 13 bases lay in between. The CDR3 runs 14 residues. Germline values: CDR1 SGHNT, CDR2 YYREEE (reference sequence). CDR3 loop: CASSEIGVPYEQYF. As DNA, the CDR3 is TGTGCCAGCAGCGAAATAGGAGTTCCCTACGAGCAGTACTTC.

Here the CDR3 DNA reads TGCAGCGTTGAAGGCAAACTGGCTAAGACCCAGTACTTC. It codes for CSVEGKLAKTQYF. V is TRBV29-1 and J is TRBJ2-5, with unresolved D. Germline lookup yields CDR1 SQVTM and CDR2 ANQGSEA. Deletions cut 1 base from V and 6 bases from J, with 12 bases between. This CDR3 has 13 residues.

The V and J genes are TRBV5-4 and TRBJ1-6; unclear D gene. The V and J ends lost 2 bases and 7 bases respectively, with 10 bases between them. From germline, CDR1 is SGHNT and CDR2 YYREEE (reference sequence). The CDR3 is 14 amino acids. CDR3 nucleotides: TGTGCCAGCAGCTTACAGCGTGGGAATTCACCCCTCCACTTT. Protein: CASSLQRGNSPLHF. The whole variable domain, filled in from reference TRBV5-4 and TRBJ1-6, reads ETGVTQSPTHLIKTRGQQVTLRCSSQSGHNTVSWYQQALGQGPQFIFQYYREEENGRGNFPPRFSGLQFPNYSSELNVNALELDDSALYLCASSLQRGNSPLHFGNGTRLTVT.

The CDR3 sequence: CASSFGTGYEQYF. In DNA, the CDR3 is TGTGCCAGCAGTTTCGGGACAGGCTACGAGCAGTACTTC. The genes are TRBV27 and TRBJ2-7; 8 nucleotides match TRBD1. V was pared by 3 bases and J by 3 bases, with 1 base of the junction left unmatched. The CDR3 consists of 13 residues. Germline CDR1 is MNHEY and CDR2 is SMNVEV (reference sequence).